This T cell receptor (beta chain) was documented in a study of T cells in Graves' hyperthyroidism and ophthalmopathy. The germline CDR1 and CDR2 sequences are DFQATT and SNEGSKA (reference sequence). This CDR3 spans 12 amino acids. V lost 3 bases and J 3 bases, leaving 8 bases between the germline ends. Each ophthalmopathy patient scored at least 3 on the Clinical Activity Score and at least 4 on NOSPECS grade, with duration under 3 months. The PBMCs studied were ones that came from 10 ml fresh peripheral blood. This clonotype was seen repeatedly, ten times or more. As yet, its antigen is unknown. Regarding the study as a whole: The model predicted ophthalmopathy a median approximately seven months before onset. A model of 13 V-J features distinguished ophthalmopathy from stable hyperthyroidism.

RNA transcripts were the template for amplifying TCR beta CDR3 regions. An initial round of RT-PCR targeting the TCR CDR3 relied on the HTBI primer set. TCRdb itself ran the multiplex PCR reads through MiXCR, one entry per CDR3 protein. This table has a few hundred thousand distinct CDR3 sequences, around 18% appearing once. What was sequenced was blood. The V gene is TRBV20-1, the J gene TRBJ2-5; D is uncertain. This receptor was taken from a woman aged 40 to 55 with Graves' ophthalmopathy. The CDR3 loop is CSASFREETQYF. CDR3 sequence (DNA): TGCAGTGCTAGCTTCCGGGAAGAGACCCAGTACTTC.